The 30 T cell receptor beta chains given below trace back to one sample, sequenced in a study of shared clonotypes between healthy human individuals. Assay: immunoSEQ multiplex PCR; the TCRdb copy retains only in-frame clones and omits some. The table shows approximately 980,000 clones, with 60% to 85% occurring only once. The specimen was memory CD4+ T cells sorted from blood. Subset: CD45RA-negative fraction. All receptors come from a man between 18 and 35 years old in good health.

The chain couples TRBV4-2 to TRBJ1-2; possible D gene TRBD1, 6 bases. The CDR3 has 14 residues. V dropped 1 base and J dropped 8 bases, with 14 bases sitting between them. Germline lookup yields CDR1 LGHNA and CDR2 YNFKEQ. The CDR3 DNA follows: TGTGCCAGCAGCCAAGGACCGGCAGGGGAGGGCTACACCTTC. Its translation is CASSQGPAGEGYTF.

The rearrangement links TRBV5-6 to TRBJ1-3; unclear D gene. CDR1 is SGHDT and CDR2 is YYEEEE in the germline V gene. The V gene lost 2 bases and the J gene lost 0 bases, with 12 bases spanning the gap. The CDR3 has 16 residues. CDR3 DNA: TGTGCCAGCAGCTTCGAAGGACTGACCTCTGGAAACACCATATATTTT. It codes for CASSFEGLTSGNTIYF.

The CDR3 DNA reads TGCGCCAGCAGCTTGGTGGCGGGGACCTACGAGCAGTACTTC. Protein sequence: CASSLVAGTYEQYF. The rearrangement joins TRBV5-1 to TRBJ2-7, with D possibly matching TRBD2 (6 bases). The CDR3 sequence is 14 residues long. The germline V gene encodes CDR1 SGHRS and CDR2 YFSETQ. The germline V and J ends were trimmed by 0 bases and 2 bases, with 9 bases remaining between them.

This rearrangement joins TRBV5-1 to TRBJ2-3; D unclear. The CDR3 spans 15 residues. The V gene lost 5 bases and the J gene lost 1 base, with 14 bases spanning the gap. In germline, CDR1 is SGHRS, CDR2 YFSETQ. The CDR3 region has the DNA TGCGCCAGCAGTCCGCCGCAAGGCGGCACAGATACGCAGTATTTT. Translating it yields CASSPPQGGTDTQYF. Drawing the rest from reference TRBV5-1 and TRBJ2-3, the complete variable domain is KAGVTQTPRYLIKTRGQQVTLSCSPISGHRSVSWYQQTPGQGLQFLFEYFSETQRNKGNFPGRFSGRQFSNSRSEMNVSTLELGDSALYLCASSPPQGGTDTQYFGPGTRLTVL.

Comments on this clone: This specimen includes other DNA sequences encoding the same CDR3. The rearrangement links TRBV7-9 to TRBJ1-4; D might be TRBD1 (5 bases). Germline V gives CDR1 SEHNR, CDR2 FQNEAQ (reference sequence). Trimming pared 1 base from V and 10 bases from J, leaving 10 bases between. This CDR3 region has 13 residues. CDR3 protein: CASSLDTGGKLFF. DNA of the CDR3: TGTGCCAGCAGCTTAGATACAGGCGGAAAACTGTTTTTT.

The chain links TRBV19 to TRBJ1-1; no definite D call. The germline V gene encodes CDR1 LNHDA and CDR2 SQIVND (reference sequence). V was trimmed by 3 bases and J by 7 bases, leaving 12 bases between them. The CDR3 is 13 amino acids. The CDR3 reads CASSITLGGEAFF. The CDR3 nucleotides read TGTGCCAGTAGTATTACTCTGGGAGGTGAAGCTTTCTTT.

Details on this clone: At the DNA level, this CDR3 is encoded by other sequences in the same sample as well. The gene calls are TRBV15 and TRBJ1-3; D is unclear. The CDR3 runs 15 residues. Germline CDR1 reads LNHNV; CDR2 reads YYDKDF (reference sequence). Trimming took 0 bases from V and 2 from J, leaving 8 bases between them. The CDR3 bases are TGTGCCACCAGCAGAGATCTAGGAGCTGGAAACACCATATATTTT. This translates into CATSRDLGAGNTIYF.

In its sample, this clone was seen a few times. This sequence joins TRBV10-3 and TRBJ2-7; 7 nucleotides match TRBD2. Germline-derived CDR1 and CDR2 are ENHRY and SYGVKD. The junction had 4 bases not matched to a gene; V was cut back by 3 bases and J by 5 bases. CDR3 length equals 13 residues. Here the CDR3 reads CAISERGGNEQYF. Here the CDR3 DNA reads TGTGCCATCAGTGAAAGGGGAGGGAACGAGCAGTACTTC.

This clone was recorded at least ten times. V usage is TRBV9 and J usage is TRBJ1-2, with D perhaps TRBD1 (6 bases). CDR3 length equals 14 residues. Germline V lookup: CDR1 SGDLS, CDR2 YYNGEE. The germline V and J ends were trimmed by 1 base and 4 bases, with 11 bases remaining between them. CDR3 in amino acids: CASSVTGQFYGYTF. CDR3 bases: TGTGCCAGCAGCGTAACCGGACAGTTCTATGGCTACACCTTC.

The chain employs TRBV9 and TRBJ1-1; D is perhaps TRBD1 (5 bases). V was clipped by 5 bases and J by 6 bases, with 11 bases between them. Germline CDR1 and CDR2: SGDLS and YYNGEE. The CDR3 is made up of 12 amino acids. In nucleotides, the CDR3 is TGTGCCAGCAGGGGGCCCGGGGCTGAAGCTTTCTTT. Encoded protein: CASRGPGAEAFF. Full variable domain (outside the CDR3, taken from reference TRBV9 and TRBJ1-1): DSGVTQTPKHLITATGQRVTLRCSPRSGDLSVYWYQQSLDQGLQFLIQYYNGEERAKGNILERFSAQQFPDLHSELNLSSLELGDSALYFCASRGPGAEAFFGQGTRLTVV.

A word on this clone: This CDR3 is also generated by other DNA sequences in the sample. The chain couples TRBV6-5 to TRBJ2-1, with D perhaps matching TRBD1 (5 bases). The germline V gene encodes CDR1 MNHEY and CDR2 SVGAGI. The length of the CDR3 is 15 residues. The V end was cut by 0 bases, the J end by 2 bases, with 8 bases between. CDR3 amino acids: CASSYSAGPYNEQFF. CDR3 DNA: TGTGCCAGCAGTTACTCGGCAGGGCCCTACAATGAGCAGTTCTTC.

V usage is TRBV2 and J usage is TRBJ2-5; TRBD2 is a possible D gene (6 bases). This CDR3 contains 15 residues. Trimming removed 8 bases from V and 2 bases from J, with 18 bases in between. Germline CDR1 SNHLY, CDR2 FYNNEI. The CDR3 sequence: CASALFGRTQETQYF. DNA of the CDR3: TGTGCCAGCGCCCTTTTTGGGAGGACACAAGAGACCCAGTACTTC.

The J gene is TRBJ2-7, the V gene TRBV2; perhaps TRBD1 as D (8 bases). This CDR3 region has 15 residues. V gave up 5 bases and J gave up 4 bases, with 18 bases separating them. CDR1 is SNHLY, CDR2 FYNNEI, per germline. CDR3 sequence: CASSPGGTGGYEQYF. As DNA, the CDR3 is TGTGCCAGCAGTCCCGGGGGGACAGGAGGTTACGAGCAGTACTTC.

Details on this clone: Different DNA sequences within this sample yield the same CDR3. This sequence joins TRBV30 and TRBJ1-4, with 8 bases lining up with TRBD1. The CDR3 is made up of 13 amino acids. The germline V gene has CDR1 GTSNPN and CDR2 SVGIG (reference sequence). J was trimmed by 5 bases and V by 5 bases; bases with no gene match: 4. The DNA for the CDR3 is TGTGCCTGGGCCCGACAGGGGAATGAAAAACTGTTTTTT. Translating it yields CAWARQGNEKLFF.

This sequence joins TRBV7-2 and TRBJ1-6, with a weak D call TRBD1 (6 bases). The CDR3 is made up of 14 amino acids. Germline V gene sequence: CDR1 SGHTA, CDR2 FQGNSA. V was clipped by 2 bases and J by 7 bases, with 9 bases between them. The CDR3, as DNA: TGTGCCAGCAGCTTAACAGGGACAAATTCACCCCTCCACTTT. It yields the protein CASSLTGTNSPLHF.

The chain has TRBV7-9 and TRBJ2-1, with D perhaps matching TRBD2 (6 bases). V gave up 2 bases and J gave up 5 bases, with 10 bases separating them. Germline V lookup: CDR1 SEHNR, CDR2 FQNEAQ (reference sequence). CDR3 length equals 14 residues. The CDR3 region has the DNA TGTGCCAGCAGCTTAACTAGCCCTCACAATGAGCAGTTCTTC. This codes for CASSLTSPHNEQFF.

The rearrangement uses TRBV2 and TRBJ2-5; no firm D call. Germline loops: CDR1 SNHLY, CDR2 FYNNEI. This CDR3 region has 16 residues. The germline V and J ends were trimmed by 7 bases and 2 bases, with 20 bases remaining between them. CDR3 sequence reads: CASTQTANQPQETQYF. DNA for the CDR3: TGTGCCAGCACCCAGACGGCGAACCAACCTCAAGAGACCCAGTACTTC.

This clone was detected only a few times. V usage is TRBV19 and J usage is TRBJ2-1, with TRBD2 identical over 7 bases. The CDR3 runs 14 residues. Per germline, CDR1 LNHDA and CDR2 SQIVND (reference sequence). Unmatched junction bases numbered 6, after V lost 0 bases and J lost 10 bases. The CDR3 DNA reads TGTGCCAGTAGTATAGATAGGCGGGGGACGGAGCAGTTCTTC. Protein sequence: CASSIDRRGTEQFF.

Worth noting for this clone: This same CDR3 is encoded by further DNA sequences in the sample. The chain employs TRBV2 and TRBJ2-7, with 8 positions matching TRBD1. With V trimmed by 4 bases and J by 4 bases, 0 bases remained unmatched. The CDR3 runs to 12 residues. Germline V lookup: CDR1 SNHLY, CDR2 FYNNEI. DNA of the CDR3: TGTGCCAGCAGTGGACAGGGGTACGAGCAGTACTTC. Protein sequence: CASSGQGYEQYF.

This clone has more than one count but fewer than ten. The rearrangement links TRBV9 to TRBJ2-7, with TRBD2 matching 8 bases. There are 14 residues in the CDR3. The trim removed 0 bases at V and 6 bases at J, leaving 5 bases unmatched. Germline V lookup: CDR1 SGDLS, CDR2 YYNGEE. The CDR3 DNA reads TGTGCCAGCAGCGTAGGAAACGGGAGGGCCGAGCAGTACTTC. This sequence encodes CASSVGNGRAEQYF.

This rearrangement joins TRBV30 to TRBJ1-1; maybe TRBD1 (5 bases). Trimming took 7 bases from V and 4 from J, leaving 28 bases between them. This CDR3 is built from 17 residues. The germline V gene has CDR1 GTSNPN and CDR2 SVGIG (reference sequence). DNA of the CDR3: TGTGCCTCCTCCGAACCGCCAAGGGGATTGGCTGGCACTGAAGCTTTCTTT. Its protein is CASSEPPRGLAGTEAFF. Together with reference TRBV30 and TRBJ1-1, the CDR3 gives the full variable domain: SQTIHQWPATLVQPVGSPLSLECTVEGTSNPNLYWYRQAAGRGLQLLFYSVGIGQISSEVPQNLSASRPQDRQFILSSKKLLLSDSGFYLCASSEPPRGLAGTEAFFGQGTRLTVV.

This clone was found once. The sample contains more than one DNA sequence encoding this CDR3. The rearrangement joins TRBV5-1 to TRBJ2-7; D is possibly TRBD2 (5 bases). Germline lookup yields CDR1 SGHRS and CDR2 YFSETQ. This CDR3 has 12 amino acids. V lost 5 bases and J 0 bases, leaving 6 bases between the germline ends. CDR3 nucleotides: TGCGCCAGCAGTCGGGACTCCTACGAGCAGTACTTC. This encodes CASSRDSYEQYF.

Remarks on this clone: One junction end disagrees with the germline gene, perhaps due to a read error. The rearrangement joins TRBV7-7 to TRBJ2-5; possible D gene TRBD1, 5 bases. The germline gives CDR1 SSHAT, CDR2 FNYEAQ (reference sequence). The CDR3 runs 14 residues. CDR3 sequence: CASSLDGYRETQYF. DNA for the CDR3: TGTGCTAGCAGCTTAGATGGTTACAGGGAGACCCAGTACTTC.

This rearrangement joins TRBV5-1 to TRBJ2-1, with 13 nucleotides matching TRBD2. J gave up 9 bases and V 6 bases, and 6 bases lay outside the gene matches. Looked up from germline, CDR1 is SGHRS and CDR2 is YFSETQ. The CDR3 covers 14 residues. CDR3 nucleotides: TGCGCCAGCAAACTAGCGGGGGGGCCCGGTGAGCAGTTCTTC. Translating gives CASKLAGGPGEQFF.

The CDR3 nucleotides are TGTGCCAGCAGCAAGGACAGGGGGCTTGAAAAACTGTTTTTT. Protein: CASSKDRGLEKLFF. The gene calls are TRBV27 and TRBJ1-4; TRBD1 matches 11 bases. V shed 6 bases and J 7 bases; nucleotides not matched to a gene: 4. This CDR3 is built from 14 residues. The germline V gene has CDR1 MNHEY and CDR2 SMNVEV (reference sequence).

The CDR3 loop reads CASSLVGSGANVLTF. For the CDR3, the DNA is TGTGCCAGCAGCTTAGTGGGTTCCGGGGCCAACGTCCTGACTTTC. This chain links TRBV11-2 with TRBJ2-6; D uncertain. The CDR3 consists of 15 residues. Germline CDR1 SGHAT, CDR2 FQNNGV. V lost 1 base and J lost 4, with 8 bases in between. The full variable domain, in which reference TRBV11-2 and TRBJ2-6 provide the parts outside the CDR3, is EAGVAQSPRYKIIEKRQSVAFWCNPISGHATLYWYQQILGQGPKLLIQFQNNGVVDDSQLPKDRFSAERLKGVDSTLKIQPAKLEDSAVYLCASSLVGSGANVLTFGAGSRLTVL.

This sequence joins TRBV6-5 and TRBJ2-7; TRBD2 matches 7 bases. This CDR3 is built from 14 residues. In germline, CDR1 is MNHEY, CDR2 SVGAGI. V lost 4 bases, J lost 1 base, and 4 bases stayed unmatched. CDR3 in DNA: TGTGCCAGCAGTTGGGGGAGGGTTTCCTACGAGCAGTACTTC. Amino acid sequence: CASSWGRVSYEQYF.

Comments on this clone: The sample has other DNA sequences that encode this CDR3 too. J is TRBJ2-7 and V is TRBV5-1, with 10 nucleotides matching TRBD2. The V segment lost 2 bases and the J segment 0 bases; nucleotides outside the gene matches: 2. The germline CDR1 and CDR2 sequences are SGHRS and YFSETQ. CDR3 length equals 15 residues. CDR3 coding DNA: TGCGCCAGCAGCTTTTTAGCGGGAGGCTCCTACGAGCAGTACTTC. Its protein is CASSFLAGGSYEQYF.

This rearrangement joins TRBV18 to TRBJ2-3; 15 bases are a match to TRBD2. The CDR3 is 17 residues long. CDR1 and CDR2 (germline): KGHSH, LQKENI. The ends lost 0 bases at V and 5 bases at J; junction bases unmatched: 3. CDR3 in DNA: TGTGCCAGCTCACCACCGGGACTAGCGGGGGGAATAGATACGCAGTATTTT. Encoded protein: CASSPPGLAGGIDTQYF.

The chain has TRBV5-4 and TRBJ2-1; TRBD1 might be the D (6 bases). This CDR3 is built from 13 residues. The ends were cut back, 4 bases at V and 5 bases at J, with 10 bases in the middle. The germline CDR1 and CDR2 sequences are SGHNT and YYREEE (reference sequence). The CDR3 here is CASSPTGHNEQFF. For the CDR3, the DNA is TGTGCCAGCAGCCCCACAGGGCACAATGAGCAGTTCTTC.